These T cell receptor beta chains were read from a single sample in a study of cytomegalovirus exposure and HLA in healthy donors. Assay used: immunoSEQ multiplex PCR; TCRdb lists only in-frame clones, some missing. This repertoire shows approximately 100,000 clones, about 80% found once; its top ten account for roughly 17%. The sequenced material came from PBMCs. These receptors came from a man aged 55 to 70 in good health and CMV-seropositive. Both conserved end residues are part of each CDR3. Fields, in order: clone size, V gene, D gene, J gene, CDR3 protein, CDR3 DNA. The D gene is left open where the match is weak. Where a row states a size, it is once, few, many or the class of an expanded clone; other rows omit it.

>-|TRBV6-5|-|TRBJ2-2
CASSYLGAHTGELFF
TGTGCCAGCAGTTACCTGGGGGCGCACACCGGGGAGCTGTTTTTT
>-|TRBV7-2|TRBD1|TRBJ1-3
CASSLEGAGHTIYF
TGTGCCAGCAGCTTAGAGGGGGCAGGGCACACCATATATTTT
>-|TRBV28|TRBD1|TRBJ1-3
CASSTPDRGRGNTIYF
TGTGCCAGCAGTACCCCTGACAGGGGGAGAGGAAACACCATATATTTT
>-|TRBV29-1|TRBD1|TRBJ2-7
CSVLPQGADREQYF
TGCAGCGTTCTCCCCCAGGGGGCCGATCGGGAGCAGTACTTC
>few|TRBV6-5|TRBD1|TRBJ1-1
CASSPRGQTEAFF
TGTGCCAGCAGTCCCAGGGGGCAAACTGAAGCTTTCTTT
>-|TRBV19|TRBD2|TRBJ2-2
CASSAPPRLAGRTGELFF
TGTGCCAGTAGTGCCCCTCCTCGACTAGCGGGGAGAACCGGGGAGCTGTTTTTT
>-|TRBV19|TRBD1|TRBJ1-1
CASSPTGGNTEAFF
TGTGCCAGTAGTCCCACAGGGGGGAACACTGAAGCTTTCTTT
>-|TRBV13|TRBD1|TRBJ2-7
CASSFRGLSSYEQYF
TGTGCCAGCAGCTTCAGGGGGCTGAGCTCCTACGAGCAGTACTTC
>-|TRBV30|-|TRBJ1-5
CAWSGGVWDGNQPQHF
TGTGCCTGGAGTGGGGGGGTTTGGGACGGCAATCAGCCCCAGCATTTT
>-|TRBV9|TRBD1|TRBJ2-3
CASSVGQGADTQYF
TGTGCCAGCAGCGTAGGACAGGGGGCCGATACGCAGTATTTT
>-|TRBV30|-|TRBJ1-5
CAWSVVSTRGGNQPQHF
TGTGCCTGGAGTGTGGTCTCAACCAGGGGTGGAAATCAGCCCCAGCATTTT
>-|TRBV11-2|TRBD1|TRBJ1-1
CASNSNSRGRLAEAFF
TGTGCCAGCAACTCAAACTCCAGGGGGCGCTTAGCTGAAGCTTTCTTT
>few|TRBV6-6|TRBD1|TRBJ2-1
CASRLDRGNEQFF
TGTGCCAGCAGACTGGACAGGGGCAATGAGCAGTTCTTC
>-|TRBV7-2|TRBD2|TRBJ2-3
CASSLSGGTDTQYF
TGTGCCAGCAGCCTAAGCGGGGGCACAGATACGCAGTATTTT
>-|TRBV7-2|-|TRBJ1-5
CASSLTGSNQPQHF
TGTGCCAGCAGCTTAACGGGTAGCAATCAGCCCCAGCATTTT
>-|TRBV6-6|-|TRBJ1-5
CASSYSGEPRHF
TGTGCCAGCAGTTACTCGGGAGAGCCTCGGCATTTT
>once|TRBV4-1|TRBD2|TRBJ2-1
CASSQEYGFKLAGVDEQFF
TGCGCCAGCAGCCAGGAATATGGTTTCAAGCTAGCGGGGGTCGATGAGCAGTTCTTC
>-|TRBV27|-|TRBJ2-4
CASSPTPTYRAKNIQYF
TGTGCCAGCAGTCCCACCCCGACCTACAGAGCCAAAAACATTCAGTACTTC
>-|TRBV28|-|TRBJ2-7
CASSRLGGAPSYEQYF
TGTGCCAGCAGCCGACTAGGGGGGGCCCCTAGCTACGAGCAGTACTTC
>-|TRBV6-1|TRBD1|TRBJ1-2
CASSERTGYGYTF
TGTGCCAGCAGTGAGAGGACAGGTTATGGCTACACCTTC